This T cell receptor (beta chain) was sequenced for a study of shared clonotypes between healthy human individuals (TCRdb year 2020). At the level of the whole study: A few men and a couple of women, aged 18 to 49 years, made up the cohort. For each donor, CD4 naive and CD4 memory were each run on three plates, CD8 naive on two plates, and CD8 memory on one plate. To estimate repertoire size and how much clonotypes are shared between individuals, the study performed deep sequencing of blood TCR repertoires from five healthy adults. Libraries were prepared and TCR repertoires were sequenced by different laboratories using diverse techniques, in order to increase sequencing depth and limit assay-specific biases. Each donor's leukapheresis produced roughly between roughly 0.85 and 9.5 billion PBMCs.

Results and caveats for the whole study, not just this receptor: Clonotypes shared by all four sorted-subset donors showed higher generation probabilities than non-shared clonotypes. Incomplete sequencing was indicated by rarefaction of sorted-subset datasets, despite the large sequencing depth. Pairwise subsampling led to the expectation that sequencing depth would affect the degree of clonotype sharing among donors. The genetic and exposure-history diversity represented was limited by the small number of donors. Sampling was limited to blood, and TCR repertoires in tissue likely differ from TCR repertoires in blood. When a handful of donors were compared, the shared fraction of clonotypes was about 5% for naive CD4, about 4% for naive CD8, more than 2% for memory CD4, and less than 0.45% for memory CD8. Estimated clonotype richness was generally larger for naive than for memory subsets.

With regard to this clone: What this receptor recognizes is not known. No per-base quality is available; no much larger clone lies one base away.

Using the deep immunoSEQ assay, TCR CDR3 regions were amplified from genomic DNA by multiplex PCR. Extracted genomic DNA from each cell subset was distributed evenly across all wells of several immunoSEQ 96-well plates, and each plate was treated as a replicate. Each replicate PCR for sorted subsets received around 0.2 ug genomic DNA, equal to about 30,000 T cell genomes. Purified libraries were measured with a Qubit 3.0 fluorometer, size-checked on a Bioanalyzer 2100, and measured again with the KAPA Library Quantification kit. Every immunoSEQ 96-well plate was sequenced on a dedicated single-read 150-cycle Illumina NextSeq 550 flow cell. The original pipeline was this. Because the immunoSEQ output included only junctional sequences and no quality scores, the filtering could not be the same as the filtering used for full-length reads. Sequences were annotated with PyIR, a Python wrapper for IgBLAST v1.9, using IMGT germline references to assign V/J genes and CDR3. Reads with weak V/J assignments (E-value above 1e-6), missing CDR3, stop codons, out-of-frame junctions, or ambiguous translated residues were removed. V3J clonotypes were defined by identical inferred V gene, J gene, and CDR3 amino acid sequence. Percentage overlap between repertoires was computed as shared unique clonotypes divided by the size of the smaller repertoire. Richness of each repertoire was evaluated using RTK rarefaction, the Chao1 estimator, and Recon v2.1 estimates of unobserved clonotypes. OLGA was used to compute generation probabilities for all TCRbeta clonotypes that the gDNA method yielded from a handful of donors. Entries here come from immuneACCESS through TCRdb and include only in-frame sequences with V and J called. Some clones fail to appear in such tables; in the studies checked, an unresolved V gene covers under half of the shortfall, and the cause of the remainder is unknown. For V, J and clone size, that table is used; D and trimming come from the DNA. This sample comprises some 360,000 clones, roughly 70% of them detected only once. The biggest ten clones account for around 9.3% of the sample.

The donors were healthy, HIV-negative adults with no recently reported acute infections or vaccinations. Only Caucasian adults living in Nashville, Tennessee, USA were represented among the donors. Magnetic negative selection was used to enrich CD4+ T cells, after which naive cells were positively selected on CD45RA and the negative fraction became the memory subset. Blood was collected by leukapheresis, and PBMCs were isolated by Ficoll-Histopaque density gradient centrifugation and then cryopreserved in liquid nitrogen vapor phase. Analytical flow cytometry was used to check the purity and quantity of each magnetically sorted T cell population. From each sorted fraction, genomic DNA was isolated and quantified by UV absorbance on a Nanodrop 2000c. Sequenced input: memory CD4+ T cells sorted from blood. The cell subset or site label for this specimen denotes: CD45RA-negative fraction. This receptor was taken from a man aged 25 to 40 in good health.

The CDR3 region: CASSDYGRETYEQYF. The sequenced DNA: TGCGCCAGCAGTGATTATGGACGGGAGACCTACGAGCAGTACTTC. The chain links TRBV10-2 with TRBJ2-7, and the D gene may be TRBD2, 6 bases matching. The CDR3, cysteine through phenylalanine, is 15 amino acids long. Of all the DNA, just the CDR3 is kept, 45 bases in frame from base 1. The trim is 3 bases for V and 2 bases for J, with a gap of 14 bases between the germline ends. Per the germline V gene, WSHSY is the CDR1 and SAAADI is the CDR2.